Shown below are 26 T cell receptor beta chains from a single sample sequenced in a study of cytomegalovirus exposure and HLA in healthy donors. PCR employed 60 Vbeta and 13 Jbeta primers. Assay: immunoSEQ multiplex PCR; the TCRdb copy retains only in-frame clones and omits some. The sample includes 110,000 to 150,000 clones, about a tenth seen only once; the top ten take 1.5% to 2%. The sequenced sample consisted of PBMCs. The receptor source for this set is a male donor in good health and CMV-seronegative.

This clone was seen only a few times. The chain has TRBV6-4 and TRBJ2-2, with 7 bases fitting TRBD2. Germline V CDR1 and CDR2: MRHNA, SNTAGT. V lost 10 bases and J lost 4; bases outside the gene matches: 6. The length of the CDR3 is 13 residues. In nucleotides, the CDR3 is TGTGCCACCTCTAGCGGATTCACCGGGGAGCTGTTTTTT. Translating gives CATSSGFTGELFF.

V is TRBV27 and J is TRBJ2-1; no definite D call. Trimming shortened V by 0 bases and J by 9 bases, and 9 bases separated the two germline ends. The CDR3 is 13 amino acids. Germline values: CDR1 MNHEY, CDR2 SMNVEV (reference sequence). The CDR3 DNA is TGTGCCAGCAGTTTATCCCCGGTGCGTGAGCAGTTCTTC. Translation: CASSLSPVREQFF.

V gene TRBV18 combines with J gene TRBJ2-1; no clear D. Germline CDR1 KGHSH, CDR2 LQKENI. This CDR3 contains 12 residues. Trimming shortened V by 3 bases and J by 4 bases, and 4 bases separated the two germline ends. The CDR3 protein is CASSPGYNEQFF. CDR3 nucleotides: TGTGCCAGCTCACCCGGTTACAATGAGCAGTTCTTC.

This clone has more than one count but fewer than ten. The genes are TRBV4-2 and TRBJ1-2; 9 positions agree with TRBD1. Germline V gene data show CDR1 as LGHNA and CDR2 as YNFKEQ. V was pared by 0 bases and J by 4 bases, with 3 bases of the junction left unmatched. CDR3 size: 15 residues. DNA of the CDR3: TGTGCCAGCAGCCAAGATACAGGGGGCGGCTATGGCTACACCTTC. Translation gives CASSQDTGGGYGYTF.

This chain joins TRBV5-1 and TRBJ2-7; 11 nucleotides line up with TRBD1. CDR3 length: 14 amino acids. Germline CDR1 and CDR2: SGHRS and YFSETQ. The junction had 6 bases not matched to a gene; V was cut back by 4 bases and J by 6 bases. CDR3 bases: TGCGCCAGCAGCCTGGGACAGGGGGTTGTCGAGCAGTACTTC. It codes for CASSLGQGVVEQYF.

V and J are TRBV7-2 and TRBJ1-5, with D unresolved. Germline V gene sequence: CDR1 SGHTA, CDR2 FQGNSA. There are 15 residues in the CDR3. The V end was cut by 5 bases, the J end by 2 bases, with 13 bases between. The CDR3 DNA sequence: TGTGCCAGCAGCCCTAGGCCACGCGGCAATCAGCCCCAGCATTTT. Amino acid sequence: CASSPRPRGNQPQHF.

CDR3 in amino acids: CASSYQRTGPVEQYF. Written as DNA, the CDR3 is TGTGCCAGCAGTTACCAGAGGACAGGGCCAGTCGAGCAGTACTTC. The chain recombines TRBV6-5 with TRBJ2-7; 8 nucleotides line up with TRBD1. This CDR3 has 15 amino acids. Germline trimming cut 2 bases from V and 6 bases from J; bases unmatched to any gene: 9. The germline CDR1 and CDR2 sequences are MNHEY and SVGAGI.

This chain connects TRBV4-1 to TRBJ2-3; the D gene is possibly TRBD1 (5 bases). The CDR3 has 17 residues. In germline, CDR1 is MGHRA, CDR2 YSYEKL. Trimming shortened V by 4 bases and J by 1 base, and 18 bases separated the two germline ends. The CDR3 DNA reads TGCGCCAGCAGCCCTGTAACCCCTAGGGGTGGCACAGATACGCAGTATTTT. Its translation: CASSPVTPRGGTDTQYF.

The DNA of the CDR3 is TGCGCCAGCAGCTCCGGACAGGGGGCAGCCACTGAAGCTTTCTTT. The encoded protein is CASSSGQGAATEAFF. This rearrangement joins TRBV5-1 to TRBJ1-1, with 11 bases lining up with TRBD1. The germline V gene has CDR1 SGHRS and CDR2 YFSETQ. V lost 3 bases to trimming and J lost 4 bases; unmatched junction nucleotides: 5. This CDR3 region has 15 residues.

The chain is built from TRBV6-1 and TRBJ2-1; TRBD1 is a possible D gene (5 bases). Germline CDR1 and CDR2: MNHNS and SASEGT. The V and J ends lost 1 base and 2 bases respectively, with 9 bases between them. CDR3 size: 15 residues. For the CDR3, the DNA is TGTGCCAGCAGTGAAGAAAGGGGCCCCTACAATGAGCAGTTCTTC. It codes for CASSEERGPYNEQFF.

The J gene is TRBJ1-5, the V gene TRBV7-2, with TRBD1 identical over 8 bases. V lost 5 bases, J lost 0 bases, and 3 bases stayed unmatched. This CDR3 comprises 15 residues. Germline lookup yields CDR1 SGHTA and CDR2 FQGNSA. The DNA of the CDR3 is TGTGCCAGCAGCCCAGGGGGCAATAGCAATCAGCCCCAGCATTTT. Its translation is CASSPGGNSNQPQHF.

A few counts support this clone. CDR3 in amino acids: CASQGNNEKLFF. CDR3 coding DNA: TGTGCCAGTCAGGGGAATAATGAAAAACTGTTTTTT. The V gene is TRBV6-5, the J gene TRBJ1-4; D might be TRBD1 (6 bases). CDR3 size: 12 residues. The ends were cut back, 9 bases at V and 4 bases at J, with 9 bases in the middle. Per germline, CDR1 MNHEY and CDR2 SVGAGI.

In this sample, this clone turned up a few times. The rearrangement joins TRBV28 to TRBJ2-7, with D possibly being TRBD1 (6 bases). The germline V gene encodes CDR1 MDHEN and CDR2 SYDVKM. The CDR3 consists of 14 residues. V lost 11 bases to trimming and J lost 2 bases, with 19 bases between them. CDR3 sequence (DNA): TGTGCCGTAACAGGGCCTCGACCACCCTACGAGCAGTACTTC. It translates to CAVTGPRPPYEQYF.

This clone has just one count. The chain uses TRBV6-6 and TRBJ2-7; the match to TRBD2 covers 10 bases. Germline V lookup: CDR1 MNHNY, CDR2 SVGAGI (reference sequence). The CDR3 consists of 14 residues. V dropped 5 bases and J dropped 3; count of bases not matched to a gene: 4. The CDR3 sequence: CASSTVAGGYEQYF. DNA for the CDR3: TGTGCCAGCAGTACGGTAGCGGGAGGCTACGAGCAGTACTTC.

There are a few counts of this clone. This chain connects TRBV5-1 to TRBJ2-1, with 8 bases lining up with TRBD2. Germline assignment: CDR1 SGHRS and CDR2 YFSETQ. V dropped 4 bases and J dropped 1; count of bases not matched to a gene: 4. CDR3 length equals 15 residues. The CDR3 DNA sequence: TGCGCCAGCAGCCCGGGACTAGTTTCCTACAATGAGCAGTTCTTC. Protein: CASSPGLVSYNEQFF.

This clone was seen more than once but under ten times. The V call is TRBV28, the J call TRBJ2-2, with 7 bases aligning to TRBD2. The germline gives CDR1 MDHEN, CDR2 SYDVKM. The CDR3 runs to 15 residues. V dropped 5 bases and J dropped 6; count of bases not matched to a gene: 9. CDR3 sequence reads: CASSGFSSGAGELFF. CDR3 nucleotide sequence: TGTGCCAGCAGTGGGTTTTCTAGCGGAGCCGGGGAGCTGTTTTTT.

This clone has just a few counts. The V and J genes are TRBV19 and TRBJ1-2; unclear D gene. Trimming left V 3 bases short and J 0 bases short, with 5 bases between. Germline V CDR1 and CDR2: LNHDA, SQIVND (reference sequence). CDR3 length equals 13 residues. CDR3 nucleotides: TGTGCCAGTAGTATGAGCACTAACTATGGCTACACCTTC. Protein: CASSMSTNYGYTF. Combining the CDR3 with reference TRBV19 and TRBJ1-2 gives the whole variable domain DGGITQSPKYLFRKEGQNVTLSCEQNLNHDAMYWYRQDPGQGLRLIYYSQIVNDFQKGDIAEGYSVSREKKESFPLTVTSAQKNPTAFYLCASSMSTNYGYTFGSGTRLTVV.

The chain employs TRBV25-1 and TRBJ2-2; D unresolved. The CDR3 extends over 17 amino acids. V was pared by 1 base and J by 4 bases, with 16 bases between. In germline, CDR1 is MGHDK, CDR2 SYGVNS. CDR3 sequence reads: CASSESEVHPRTGELFF. As DNA, the CDR3 is TGTGCCAGCAGTGAATCCGAGGTACATCCGCGCACCGGGGAGCTGTTTTTT.

The chain is built from TRBV7-9 and TRBJ2-3, with 11 bases aligning to TRBD2. There are 14 residues in the CDR3. Germline CDR1 SEHNR, CDR2 FQNEAQ (reference sequence). V lost 5 bases, J lost 5 bases, and 3 bases stayed unmatched. The CDR3: CASSRGTSGDTQYF. The CDR3, as DNA: TGTGCCAGCAGCCGCGGGACTAGCGGAGATACGCAGTATTTT.

V is TRBV29-1 and J is TRBJ1-1, with TRBD1 matching 10 bases. The V gene's germline CDR1 is SQVTM and CDR2 ANQGSEA. The junction had 15 bases not matched to a gene; V was cut back by 6 bases and J by 5 bases. The CDR3 covers 16 residues. The DNA of the CDR3 is TGCAGCGTCGGGACAGGGGATTATTACTCGGGAACTGAAGCTTTCTTT. It specifies CSVGTGDYYSGTEAFF.

In its sample, this clone was seen a few times. The chain carries TRBV28 and TRBJ2-5, with TRBD1 as a possible D gene (5 bases). Matching the DNA end better, TRBJ2-7 makes the J call doubtful. Per the germline V gene, CDR1 is MDHEN and CDR2 is SYDVKM. The CDR3 is made up of 13 amino acids. CDR3: CASSFTRVGEQYF. The CDR3 region has the DNA TGTGCCAGCAGTTTCACCAGGGTGGGCGAGCAGTACTTC.

This clone was recorded a few times. The gene calls are TRBV19 and TRBJ2-7, with TRBD2 matching over 7 bases. V lost 1 base to trimming and J lost 2 bases; unmatched junction nucleotides: 5. Germline CDR1 LNHDA, CDR2 SQIVND (reference sequence). This CDR3 has 15 residues. Here the CDR3 reads CASSIGGGSAYEQYF. The CDR3 nucleotides are TGTGCCAGTAGTATAGGGGGCGGGAGCGCCTACGAGCAGTACTTC.

This sequence joins TRBV4-2 and TRBJ2-1; 11 nucleotides align to TRBD2. Germline V gene sequence: CDR1 LGHNA, CDR2 YNFKEQ. The CDR3 spans 17 residues. Unmatched junction bases numbered 9, after V lost 1 base and J lost 7 bases. The CDR3 DNA is TGTGCCAGCAGCCAAGTAACCCCCCTAGCGGGAGGTAATGAGCAGTTCTTC. Residues: CASSQVTPLAGGNEQFF.

The chain recombines TRBV7-3 with TRBJ2-1; TRBD1 might be the D (6 bases). V shed 5 bases and J shed 5 bases, with 10 bases lying between them. This CDR3 is built from 13 residues. CDR1 and CDR2 from the germline V gene are SGHTA and FQGTGA. Here the CDR3 reads CASSMGANNEQFF. CDR3 nucleotide sequence: TGTGCCAGCAGCATGGGGGCTAACAATGAGCAGTTCTTC.

The V and J genes are TRBV13 and TRBJ2-7, with D perhaps matching TRBD1 (6 bases). Trimming shortened V by 4 bases and J by 3 bases, and 16 bases separated the two germline ends. The CDR3 is 15 amino acids. Germline CDR1 is PRHDT and CDR2 is FYEKMQ (reference sequence). The CDR3 DNA reads as TGTGCCAGCAGCTCCGGCTGGACAGCGGTCTACGAGCAGTACTTC. Protein: CASSSGWTAVYEQYF. Filled out from reference TRBV13 and TRBJ2-7, the complete variable domain reads AAGVIQSPRHLIKEKRETATLKCYPIPRHDTVYWYQQGPGQDPQFLISFYEKMQSDKGSIPDRFSAQQFSDYHSELNMSSLELGDSALYFCASSSGWTAVYEQYFGPGTRLTVT.

This clone appeared a few times. Additional DNA sequences in this sample encode the identical CDR3. The chain carries TRBV19 and TRBJ2-7; 10 bases map to TRBD1. Losses at the gene ends were 4 bases for V and 7 bases for J; bases not matched to a gene: 13. There are 16 residues in the CDR3. Germline lookup yields CDR1 LNHDA and CDR2 SQIVND (reference sequence). The CDR3 region has the DNA TGTGCCAGTAGTACCCTACCCGGGACAGGGGCGCGTGAGCAGTACTTC. The encoded protein is CASSTLPGTGAREQYF.